This entry is about one TCR beta chain. Its antigen is not identified. Genomic DNA was the PCR template. Amplification of the beta chain CDR3 used 30 forward and 13 reverse multiplex primers. TCRdb re-called the multiplex PCR reads with MiXCR, one entry per CDR3 protein. The table records 250,000 to 300,000 distinct CDR3 sequences, roughly 44% of them present only once. Peripheral blood, approximately 9.6 milliliters per participant, was collected. V lost 3 bases, J lost 2 bases, and 12 bases lay in between. The length of the CDR3 is 15 residues. Germline V lookup: CDR1 SGDLS, CDR2 YYNGEE. The data are from a study of type 1 and type 2 diabetes patients. The overall study: A total of around 18 million paired-end reads came from the whole study.

General study results and limits: Type 2 diabetes repertoires were more diverse than type 1 diabetes repertoires.

The chain recombines TRBV9 with TRBJ1-5; tentatively, D is TRBD1 (6 bases). Sample: peripheral blood mononuclear cells (PBMCs). The receptor comes from a man aged 18 to 30 with type 2 diabetes. For the CDR3, the DNA is TGTGCCAGCAGCGCACAGGGAATGGGCAATCAGCCCCAGCATTTT. Translated, it gives CASSAQGMGNQPQHF.